The 8 T cell receptor beta chains given below trace back to one sample, sequenced in a study of T cell changes during pregnancy in multiple sclerosis. The protocol was immunoSEQ multiplex PCR, while the TCRdb copy is restricted to in-frame clones and leaves out a portion. This table holds about 110,000 clones, 80% to 95% found once. Material: peripheral blood, obtained after pregnancy. These receptors were collected from a female donor with multiple sclerosis, enrolled in a pregnancy study.

The table lists this clone with a count of one. This chain uses TRBV27 with TRBJ1-1; D remains unclear. The CDR3 is made up of 14 amino acids. Between the trimmed V and J ends, which lost 3 bases and 0 bases, there was a span of 8 bases. CDR1 is MNHEY and CDR2 is SMNVEV in the germline V gene (reference sequence). CDR3 coding DNA: TGTGCCAGCAGTTTCGGTCGGGTGAACACTGAAGCTTTCTTT. Its translation: CASSFGRVNTEAFF.

This clone has a handful of counts. This chain connects TRBV30 to TRBJ1-1; D may be TRBD1 (6 bases). Germline lookup yields CDR1 GTSNPN and CDR2 SVGIG (reference sequence). Trimming removed 5 bases from V and 4 bases from J, with 14 bases in between. The CDR3 has 13 residues. CDR3 sequence reads: CAWDRQVSTEAFF. CDR3 coding DNA: TGTGCCTGGGACAGGCAAGTAAGCACTGAAGCTTTCTTT.

This chain links TRBV7-6 with TRBJ2-1; D ambiguous. This CDR3 spans 15 amino acids. Germline assignment: CDR1 SGHVS and CDR2 FNYEAQ. The germline V and J ends were trimmed by 5 bases and 0 bases, with 11 bases remaining between them. The DNA of the CDR3 is TGTGCCAGCAGCCCATCCGATAGCTCCTACAATGAGCAGTTCTTC. Its protein is CASSPSDSSYNEQFF.

V usage is TRBV7-2 and J usage is TRBJ1-1; no reliable D call. This CDR3 is 14 amino acids long. The germline gives CDR1 SGHTA, CDR2 FQGNSA. V was clipped by 5 bases and J by 1 base, with 11 bases between them. The CDR3 region is CASSRRGGNTEAFF. The DNA of the CDR3 is TGTGCCAGCAGCCGCCGGGGAGGGAACACTGAAGCTTTCTTT.

The chain joins TRBV27 to TRBJ2-1; D is ambiguous. From germline, CDR1 is MNHEY and CDR2 SMNVEV (reference sequence). V lost 3 bases, J lost 6 bases, and 9 bases lay in between. The CDR3 covers 13 residues. Here the CDR3 DNA reads TGTGCCAGCAGTTTCGTTCCTAGCAATGAGCAGTTCTTC. Translation: CASSFVPSNEQFF.

The chain joins TRBV5-1 to TRBJ1-1; a weak D match, TRBD1 (6 bases). Looked up from germline, CDR1 is SGHRS and CDR2 is YFSETQ. Trimming took 0 bases from V and 5 from J, leaving 14 bases between them. This CDR3 contains 15 residues. The CDR3 protein is CASSLVGGAETEAFF. The CDR3 nucleotides are TGCGCCAGCAGCTTGGTCGGGGGGGCAGAAACTGAAGCTTTCTTT.

The CDR3 loop reads CASRSYRGQRETQYF. Written as DNA, the CDR3 is TGTGCCAGCCGATCGTACAGGGGGCAGCGAGAGACCCAGTACTTC. This chain joins TRBV27 and TRBJ2-5; 9 bases are a match to TRBD1. There are 15 residues in the CDR3. Germline-derived CDR1 and CDR2 are MNHEY and SMNVEV (reference sequence). V was clipped by 8 bases and J by 4 bases; unmatched bases: 11.

The V and J genes are TRBV10-3 and TRBJ1-2; 7 nucleotides agree with TRBD1. The length of the CDR3 is 13 residues. Germline V gene data show CDR1 as ENHRY and CDR2 as SYGVKD. Trimming took 5 bases from V and 8 from J; bases not matched to a gene: 8. The CDR3 DNA reads as TGTGCCATCAGTCCAACAGGGGTTGGAGGCTACACCTTC. Encoded protein: CAISPTGVGGYTF.